The clone carrying this T cell receptor beta chain was counted only a few times. This entry belongs to a study of spatial heterogeneity in lung cancer. The length of the CDR3 is 14 residues. The V gene lost 0 bases and the J gene lost 10 bases, with 15 bases spanning the gap. The V gene's germline CDR1 is DFQATT and CDR2 SNEGSKA (reference sequence). Every cDNA TCR molecule received its own unique molecular identifier. MiXCR, applied by TCRdb to the 5' RACE reads, yields one record per CDR3 protein. This table holds approximately 92,000 distinct CDR3 sequences, 9.5% to 15% found once. Time point here: sample taken at primary tumor resection. The approximately 69 donors had untreated early-stage non-small cell lung cancer. Whole RNA, isolated from tumor, nontumor lung or frozen PBMC, was sequenced without prior sorting.

The J gene is TRBJ1-4, the V gene TRBV20-1; D ambiguous. The sequencing here drew on PBMCs, taken at surgery. The receptor was derived from a male donor with early-stage non-small cell lung cancer. DNA for the CDR3: TGCAGTGCTAGAGATGCGAGTCGGGGTGGAAAACTGTTTTTT. This gives the protein CSARDASRGGKLFF.